This T cell receptor beta chain stems from a study of blood T cell repertoires in COVID-19. Sequencing used immunoSEQ multiplex PCR; TCRdb keeps in-frame clones, though not all of them. The repertoire holds approximately 160,000 clones, with about three quarters as singletons. Per germline, CDR1 GTSNPN and CDR2 SVGIG (reference sequence). The CDR3 is 12 residues long. The V segment lost 4 bases and the J segment 7 bases; nucleotides outside the gene matches: 4. In this sample, this clone turned up once. Sequencing was carried out using peripheral blood. The TCR comes from a man aged 55 to 70 with acute or convalescent COVID-19. The chain employs TRBV30 and TRBJ1-5; 7 bases agree with TRBD1. CDR3 nucleotide sequence: TGTGCCTGGAAAACAGGGGACCAGCCCCAGCATTTT. The encoded protein is CAWKTGDQPQHF.